The 27 T cell receptor beta chains given below trace back to one sample, sequenced in a study of T cell responses to AZD1222 COVID-19 vaccine. Produced via immunoSEQ multiplex PCR; TCRdb's table is partial and in-frame only. Its listing shows over 140,000 clones. The sequenced material came from peripheral blood. The receptors here all came from an adult in good health.

The chain has TRBV18 and TRBJ2-4; TRBD1 matches 10 bases. Per germline, CDR1 KGHSH and CDR2 LQKENI. The V segment lost 4 bases and the J segment 5 bases; nucleotides outside the gene matches: 8. CDR3 length equals 16 residues. DNA for the CDR3: TGTGCCAGCTCACTCAGGACAGGGGGTAATGAAAACATTCAGTACTTC. This translates into CASSLRTGGNENIQYF.

The chain links TRBV24-1 to TRBJ1-4, with D unresolved. The CDR3 loop spans 12 amino acids. Deletions cut 2 bases from V and 5 bases from J, with 2 bases between. In germline, CDR1 is KGHDR, CDR2 SFDVKD. CDR3 nucleotide sequence: TGTGCCACCAGTGATTCAAATGAAAAACTGTTTTTT. It specifies CATSDSNEKLFF.

This rearrangement joins TRBV7-2 to TRBJ2-5; D unresolved. Germline CDR1 is SGHTA and CDR2 is FQGNSA. Trimming removed 4 bases at V and 5 bases at J, with 11 bases between. This CDR3 comprises 13 residues. The CDR3 DNA is TGTGCCAGCAGCTATCTTGCCTGGGAGACCCAGTACTTC. Encoded protein: CASSYLAWETQYF.

The chain is built from TRBV5-1 and TRBJ1-2; D unresolved. Germline CDR1 reads SGHRS; CDR2 reads YFSETQ. The CDR3 extends over 11 amino acids. Trimming pared 2 bases from V and 7 bases from J, leaving 6 bases between. The CDR3 coding sequence is TGCGCCAGCAGCTTCGGGAGTGGCTACACCTTC. This codes for CASSFGSGYTF.

The V and J genes are TRBV19 and TRBJ1-1, with a tentative D call TRBD1 (5 bases). Germline lookup yields CDR1 LNHDA and CDR2 SQIVND (reference sequence). Trimming took 3 bases from V and 4 from J, leaving 6 bases between them. This CDR3 comprises 12 residues. The CDR3 protein is CASSIQGTEAFF. DNA of the CDR3: TGTGCCAGTAGTATTCAGGGCACTGAAGCTTTCTTT. The variable domain in full, with the rest retrieved from reference TRBV19 and TRBJ1-1, is DGGITQSPKYLFRKEGQNVTLSCEQNLNHDAMYWYRQDPGQGLRLIYYSQIVNDFQKGDIAEGYSVSREKKESFPLTVTSAQKNPTAFYLCASSIQGTEAFFGQGTRLTVV.

The chain links TRBV6-6 to TRBJ1-1; D unresolved. The length of the CDR3 is 15 residues. The germline V gene has CDR1 MNHNY and CDR2 SVGAGI (reference sequence). V was pared by 5 bases and J by 1 base, with 14 bases between. CDR3 nucleotide sequence: TGTGCCAGCAGTAAGCCGGGTCCCCAGAACACTGAAGCTTTCTTT. Protein product: CASSKPGPQNTEAFF.

The J gene is TRBJ1-4, the V gene TRBV21-1. TRBV21-1 is tagged as a pseudogene. This CDR3 comprises 13 residues. In nucleotides, the CDR3 is TGTGCCAGCAGCGAGGGGGGAGATGAAAAACTGTTTTTT. Translated: CASSEGGDEKLFF.

The chain recombines TRBV21-1 with TRBJ1-4; the table's D call, TRBD1, has no DNA check behind it. TRBV21-1 is a listed pseudogene. The CDR3 consists of 17 residues. In DNA form, the CDR3 reads TGTGCCAGCAGCAAAGCGGAAGGGGCACCAACTAATGAAAAACTGTTTTTT. It specifies CASSKAEGAPTNEKLFF.

This rearrangement joins TRBV5-1 to TRBJ1-4, with D perhaps TRBD1 (6 bases). Germline values: CDR1 SGHRS, CDR2 YFSETQ. V lost 0 bases, J lost 8 bases, and 14 bases lay in between. The CDR3 is made up of 15 amino acids. The CDR3 DNA is TGCGCCAGCAGCTTGGCCGGGACAAAATACGAAAAACTGTTTTTT. Its translation: CASSLAGTKYEKLFF.

V gene TRBV2 combines with J gene TRBJ2-2; no reliable D call. The CDR3 loop spans 11 amino acids. Deletions cut 10 bases from V and 2 bases from J, with 5 bases between. Germline loops: CDR1 SNHLY, CDR2 FYNNEI. The CDR3 DNA is TGTGCCACCGGTAACACCGGGGAGCTGTTTTTT. This encodes CATGNTGELFF.

The J gene is TRBJ2-2, the V gene TRBV6-2 or TRBV6-3, with a possible D match to TRBD1 (5 bases). This CDR3 has 16 amino acids. V shed 7 bases and J shed 4 bases, with 19 bases lying between them. The germline V gene has CDR1 MNHEY and CDR2 SVGEGT. The CDR3 region has the DNA TGTGCCAGCACCCCCGGGTCCCTAGGGGCCACCGGGGAGCTGTTTTTT. Residues: CASTPGSLGATGELFF.

The chain couples TRBV7-2 to TRBJ1-2; D uncertain. Germline loops: CDR1 SGHTA, CDR2 FQGNSA. V lost 2 bases and J 0 bases, leaving 22 bases between the germline ends. The CDR3 is made up of 19 amino acids. The CDR3 region is CASSLSPAFTRFANYGYTF. In DNA, the CDR3 is TGTGCCAGCAGCTTATCCCCAGCCTTCACCCGATTCGCTAACTATGGCTACACCTTC.

The chain recombines TRBV10-3 with TRBJ1-1, with TRBD1 matching over 7 bases. Per the germline V gene, CDR1 is ENHRY and CDR2 is SYGVKD. The CDR3 contains 15 residues. V shed 2 bases and J 5 bases; nucleotides not matched to a gene: 8. In DNA, the CDR3 is TGTGCCATCAGTGAGGCGATGACAGGGTTGACTGAAGCTTTCTTT. Protein sequence: CAISEAMTGLTEAFF.

This chain uses TRBV5-5 with TRBJ1-3; D gene unclear. Germline V gives CDR1 SGHKS, CDR2 YYEKEE (reference sequence). The CDR3 consists of 15 residues. Trimming shortened V by 0 bases and J by 0 bases, and 7 bases separated the two germline ends. The CDR3 DNA reads TGTGCCAGCAGCTTGGTTGGAGTCTCTGGAAACACCATATATTTT. As protein: CASSLVGVSGNTIYF.

This chain connects TRBV7-9 to TRBJ1-1; 7 bases agree with TRBD1. Germline V gives CDR1 SEHNR, CDR2 FQNEAQ (reference sequence). This CDR3 contains 15 residues. Trimming cost V 2 bases and J 5 bases; bases outside gene matches: 8. CDR3 loop: CASSLIVRGETEAFF. CDR3 bases: TGTGCCAGCAGCTTAATCGTCAGGGGGGAAACTGAAGCTTTCTTT.

V gene TRBV28 combines with J gene TRBJ1-2; no reliable D call. CDR1 is MDHEN and CDR2 is SYDVKM in the germline V gene. This CDR3 region has 16 residues. Deletions cut 6 bases from V and 5 bases from J, with 22 bases between. CDR3 protein: CASSSVSSGARYGYTF. The CDR3, as DNA: TGTGCCAGCAGCTCCGTCTCGAGTGGCGCGCGATATGGCTACACCTTC.

J is TRBJ1-1 and V is TRBV7-8; D may be TRBD1 (5 bases). V lost 5 bases to trimming and J lost 11 bases, with 18 bases between them. This CDR3 has 13 amino acids. The germline V gene encodes CDR1 SGHVS and CDR2 FQNEAQ. CDR3 in DNA: TGTGCCAGCAGCCCCCAGGAGCCTGACAGTGCTTTCTTT. Protein product: CASSPQEPDSAFF.

The rearrangement joins TRBV28 to TRBJ1-6; perhaps TRBD1 as D (6 bases). V was trimmed by 5 bases and J by 6 bases, leaving 14 bases between them. CDR1 and CDR2 from the germline V gene are MDHEN and SYDVKM. The CDR3 is made up of 15 amino acids. The CDR3 nucleotides read TGTGCCAGCAGTCCCCAGGGGATGGGTAATTCACCCCTCCACTTT. Translated: CASSPQGMGNSPLHF.

The chain links TRBV27 to TRBJ1-2; weak D call: TRBD1 (5 bases). This CDR3 region has 13 residues. CDR1 and CDR2 from the germline V gene are MNHEY and SMNVEV (reference sequence). V lost 5 bases to trimming and J lost 2 bases, with 9 bases between them. The CDR3 DNA reads as TGTGCCAGCAGTCCGGGACGGAACTATGGCTACACCTTC. This encodes CASSPGRNYGYTF.

This rearrangement joins TRBV5-1 to TRBJ1-2; D remains unclear. The V gene's germline CDR1 is SGHRS and CDR2 YFSETQ. Trimming removed 0 bases from V and 2 bases from J, with 5 bases in between. The CDR3 runs to 13 residues. This CDR3 reads CASSLDGNYGYTF. For the CDR3, the DNA is TGCGCCAGCAGCTTGGACGGGAACTATGGCTACACCTTC.

The rearrangement links TRBV7-9 to TRBJ2-2, with 12 bases that match TRBD2. V was pared by 5 bases and J by 0 bases, with 4 bases of the junction left unmatched. This CDR3 region has 17 residues. CDR1 and CDR2 (germline): SEHNR, FQNEAQ (reference sequence). CDR3 nucleotide sequence: TGTGCCAGCAGCCCCCTAGCGGGGGGGACGAACACCGGGGAGCTGTTTTTT. Amino acid sequence: CASSPLAGGTNTGELFF. The entire variable domain, with the rest obtained from reference TRBV7-9 and TRBJ2-2, is as follows: DTGVSQNPRHKITKRGQNVTFRCDPISEHNRLYWYRQTLGQGPEFLTYFQNEAQLEKSRLLSDRFSAERPKGSFSTLEIQRTEQGDSAMYLCASSPLAGGTNTGELFFGEGSRLTVL.

The chain links TRBV7-6 to TRBJ2-3; D unclear. The CDR3 has 17 amino acids. The germline V and J ends were trimmed by 1 base and 2 bases, with 16 bases remaining between them. Looked up from germline, CDR1 is SGHVS and CDR2 is FNYEAQ. The CDR3 sequence: CASSLDSGRRNTDTQYF. The CDR3 bases are TGTGCCAGCAGCTTAGATTCAGGACGTCGAAACACAGATACGCAGTATTTT.

This chain uses TRBV6-5 with TRBJ1-6; 8 bases align to TRBD1. V was pared by 7 bases and J by 10 bases, with 6 bases of the junction left unmatched. Germline V CDR1 and CDR2: MNHEY, SVGAGI. The CDR3 has 13 amino acids. The CDR3 nucleotides read TGTGCCAGCATTCGGACAGGGTACTCACCCCTCCACTTT. It is translated as CASIRTGYSPLHF.

The gene calls are TRBV5-4 and TRBJ1-3; D might be TRBD1 (6 bases). V was trimmed by 4 bases and J by 4 bases, leaving 21 bases between them. This CDR3 is built from 17 residues. Germline loops: CDR1 SGHNT, CDR2 YYREEE (reference sequence). The DNA for the CDR3 is TGTGCCAGCAGCCTCCGGGGGCCAGGGACTGCAGGAAACACCATATATTTT. Translated: CASSLRGPGTAGNTIYF.

The rearrangement links TRBV27 to TRBJ2-1; D is possibly TRBD1 (6 bases). The CDR3 length is 16 residues. The germline CDR1 and CDR2 sequences are MNHEY and SMNVEV (reference sequence). V lost 4 bases and J 4 bases, leaving 17 bases between the germline ends. This chain's CDR3 is CASSSPRGRRYNEQFF. CDR3 DNA: TGTGCCAGCAGTTCACCCAGGGGAAGAAGGTACAATGAGCAGTTCTTC.

Turning to this clone: The germline gene is not matched at one end of the junction; a read error may be the cause. This chain connects TRBV6-1 to TRBJ1-2; tentatively, D is TRBD1 (5 bases). The germline gives CDR1 MNHNS, CDR2 SASEGT. The CDR3 totals 14 residues. The CDR3 here is CASREGTSRGGYTF. The CDR3 DNA sequence: TGTGCCAGCAGAGAAGGGACTTCCCGGGGTGGCTACACCTTC.

This chain joins TRBV18 and TRBJ1-1; TRBD1 is a possible D gene (6 bases). This CDR3 comprises 14 residues. The V gene lost 1 base and the J gene lost 5 bases, with 11 bases spanning the gap. In germline, CDR1 is KGHSH, CDR2 LQKENI. The CDR3 nucleotides are TGTGCCAGCTCACCACTGGGGCAGGGGACTGAAGCTTTCTTT. It encodes CASSPLGQGTEAFF.